This T cell receptor (beta chain) came from a study of blood T cell repertoires in COVID-19. Study-wide context: Sources were T cells, B-cell-depleted T cells, or PBMCs; the material itself was cDNA or gDNA.

Per the original data handling: Reference gene primer amplification gave estimated nucleated cell counts. Produced via immunoSEQ multiplex PCR; TCRdb's table is partial and in-frame only. Clone size and V and J calls were adopted from that table, with D and trimming inferred from the DNA. The profile shows about 98,000 clones, around 80% of them singletons. Germline assignment: CDR1 LNHDA and CDR2 SQIVND (reference sequence). The CDR3 totals 12 residues. V lost 5 bases and J 6 bases, leaving 8 bases between the germline ends. Material: peripheral blood. The sequence came from a man between 65 and 85 years old with acute or convalescent COVID-19. This rearrangement joins TRBV19 to TRBJ1-3; no clear D. The CDR3 DNA is TGTGCCAGTAGTGTCCGGGAAAACACCATATATTTT. Translation gives CASSVRENTIYF.